The source of this T cell receptor beta chain is a study of T cell responses to AZD1222 COVID-19 vaccine. Assay used: immunoSEQ multiplex PCR; TCRdb lists only in-frame clones, some missing. The sample contains hundreds of thousands of clones, about 92% of which appear only once. CDR1 MNHEY and CDR2 SVGAGI come from the germline V gene. CDR3 length: 14 residues. Trimming removed 6 bases at V and 7 bases at J, with 16 bases between. This receptor was obtained from an adult in good health. The sample consisted of peripheral blood, taken on day 0 of MenACWY control vaccination. V and J are TRBV6-5 and TRBJ2-1; D may be TRBD2 (6 bases). The CDR3: CASRRDWAANEQFF. In DNA, the CDR3 is TGTGCCAGCAGGCGGGACTGGGCGGCGAATGAGCAGTTCTTC.